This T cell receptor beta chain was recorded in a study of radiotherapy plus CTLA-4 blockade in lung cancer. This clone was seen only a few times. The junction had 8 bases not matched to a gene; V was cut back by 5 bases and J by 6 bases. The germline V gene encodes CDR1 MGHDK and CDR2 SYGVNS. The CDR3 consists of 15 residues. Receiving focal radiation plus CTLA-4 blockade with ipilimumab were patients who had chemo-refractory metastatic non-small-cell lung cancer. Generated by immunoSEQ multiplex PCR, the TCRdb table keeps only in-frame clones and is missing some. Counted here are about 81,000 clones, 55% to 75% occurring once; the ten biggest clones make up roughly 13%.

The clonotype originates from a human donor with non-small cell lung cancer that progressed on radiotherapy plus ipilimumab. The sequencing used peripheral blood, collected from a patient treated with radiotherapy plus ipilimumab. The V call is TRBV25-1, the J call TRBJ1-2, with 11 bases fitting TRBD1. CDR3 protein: CASSLRGQGVDGYTF. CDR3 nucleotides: TGTGCCAGCAGTCTCCGGGGACAGGGGGTCGATGGCTACACCTTC.